A single sample gave rise to the 14 T cell receptor beta chains below, sequenced in a study of shared clonotypes between healthy human individuals. TCRdb keeps only in-frame clones here, not all; method: immunoSEQ multiplex PCR. The sample gives hundreds of thousands of clones, about 74% of which show up once; 10% is in the top ten. The specimen sequenced was memory CD4+ T cells sorted from blood. Subset noted: CD45RA-negative fraction. The receptors were gathered from a man younger than 40 in good health.

This chain links TRBV7-2 with TRBJ2-7, with 9 nucleotides matching TRBD1. After removal of 2 bases from V and 4 bases from J, the junction contained 3 bases not matched to a gene. The CDR3 extends over 14 amino acids. Germline values: CDR1 SGHTA, CDR2 FQGNSA. CDR3 protein: CASSLSGQGYEQYF. The CDR3 region has the DNA TGTGCCAGCAGCTTATCCGGACAGGGGTACGAGCAGTACTTC.

J is TRBJ2-3 and V is TRBV28, with a possible D match to TRBD1 (5 bases). The CDR3 length is 15 residues. Germline V gene sequence: CDR1 MDHEN, CDR2 SYDVKM. Trimming stripped 5 bases from V and 2 bases from J, with 14 bases between. CDR3 loop: CASSKQVLYTDTQYF. The DNA for the CDR3 is TGTGCCAGCAGTAAACAGGTGCTGTACACAGATACGCAGTATTTT.

This clone has more than one count but fewer than ten. The chain has TRBV15 and TRBJ1-4; 9 nucleotides match TRBD1. The germline CDR1 and CDR2 sequences are LNHNV and YYDKDF (reference sequence). V trimming: 9 bases; J trimming: 5 bases; junction bases outside the gene matches: 10. This CDR3 spans 15 amino acids. In DNA, the CDR3 is TGTGCCACATCCTACCGCGGGACAGGGAATGAAAAACTGTTTTTT. Its translation is CATSYRGTGNEKLFF.

The rearrangement links TRBV5-5 to TRBJ2-5; TRBD2 might be the D (6 bases). Germline assignment: CDR1 SGHKS and CDR2 YYEKEE (reference sequence). The CDR3 loop spans 14 amino acids. V gave up 5 bases and J gave up 0 bases, with 11 bases separating them. The chain's CDR3 is CASRRGLDQETQYF. Written as DNA, the CDR3 is TGTGCCAGCAGACGGGGGTTAGACCAAGAGACCCAGTACTTC.

In its sample, this clone was seen a few times. The chain combines TRBV29-1 with TRBJ1-5, with 10 bases identical to TRBD1. Germline trimming cut 4 bases from V and 5 bases from J; bases unmatched to any gene: 2. The CDR3 loop spans 13 amino acids. Germline loops: CDR1 SQVTM, CDR2 ANQGSEA. In nucleotides, the CDR3 is TGCAGCGTTGGTGGGACAGGGGATCAGCCCCAGCATTTT. Translated, it gives CSVGGTGDQPQHF.

Notes on this clone: The same CDR3 is also encoded by other DNA sequences in this sample. V gene TRBV11-2 combines with J gene TRBJ1-4, with TRBD1 matching 8 bases. This CDR3 region has 14 residues. After removal of 5 bases from V and 6 bases from J, the junction contained 5 bases not matched to a gene. CDR1 is SGHAT, CDR2 FQNNGV, per germline. CDR3 sequence (DNA): TGTGCCAGCAGCCGCAGGGGGCGAGATGAAAAACTGTTTTTT. This gives the protein CASSRRGRDEKLFF.

The chain uses TRBV18 and TRBJ2-3, with D possibly matching TRBD1 (6 bases). CDR1 is KGHSH, CDR2 LQKENI, per germline. V dropped 4 bases and J dropped 1 base, with 9 bases sitting between them. This CDR3 is 14 amino acids long. CDR3 bases: TGTGCCAGCTCACTTCCAGGGGGCACAGATACGCAGTATTTT. Translating gives CASSLPGGTDTQYF.

This chain links TRBV5-4 with TRBJ2-7, with TRBD2 matching 9 bases. CDR3 length equals 15 residues. Trimming removed 0 bases from V and 6 bases from J; junction bases left unmatched: 7. Looked up from germline, CDR1 is SGHNT and CDR2 is YYREEE (reference sequence). CDR3 loop: CASSLAGAGGSEQYF. CDR3 DNA sequence: TGTGCCAGCAGCTTGGCCGGAGCGGGAGGCTCCGAGCAGTACTTC.

Concerning this clone itself: The same CDR3 arises from other DNA sequences in this sample as well. The chain has TRBV25-1 and TRBJ2-6, with D hard to call. V dropped 1 base and J dropped 2 bases, with 3 bases sitting between them. Looked up from germline, CDR1 is MGHDK and CDR2 is SYGVNS. This CDR3 region has 14 residues. The CDR3 sequence: CASSEFPGANVLTF. The CDR3 DNA reads TGTGCCAGCAGTGAATTTCCTGGGGCCAACGTCCTGACTTTC.

The chain uses TRBV19 and TRBJ2-7; the D gene is possibly TRBD2 (7 bases). Germline V gene sequence: CDR1 LNHDA, CDR2 SQIVND (reference sequence). Trimming left V 4 bases short and J 1 base short, with 14 bases between. The CDR3 is 15 amino acids. The CDR3 nucleotides read TGTGCCAGTAGTAGATCACAGGGAGGGTCCTACGAGCAGTACTTC. It yields the protein CASSRSQGGSYEQYF.

This clone was seen a single time. V usage is TRBV6-1 and J usage is TRBJ2-5; TRBD1 matches 7 bases. CDR1 and CDR2 (germline): MNHNS, SASEGT. Trimming took 6 bases from V and 5 from J; bases not matched to a gene: 6. The CDR3 length is 13 residues. The CDR3 coding sequence is TGTGCCAGCAGCCACGGACAGGTGGAGACCCAGTACTTC. Protein sequence: CASSHGQVETQYF.

The rearrangement joins TRBV29-1 to TRBJ2-1; 9 nucleotides line up with TRBD2. The CDR3 is 14 residues long. Per the germline V gene, CDR1 is SQVTM and CDR2 is ANQGSEA. J lost 4 bases, V lost 8 bases, and 9 bases had no gene match. CDR3 coding DNA: TGCAGCCTCATGACTAGCGGCGTATACAATGAGCAGTTCTTC. Its protein is CSLMTSGVYNEQFF.

The chain joins TRBV28 to TRBJ2-5; D is possibly TRBD2 (6 bases). This CDR3 region has 15 residues. Trimming removed 3 bases from V and 2 bases from J, with 13 bases in between. In germline, CDR1 is MDHEN, CDR2 SYDVKM. CDR3 nucleotide sequence: TGTGCCAGCAGTTTCGGGGGAGGAGGACAAGAGACCCAGTACTTC. This codes for CASSFGGGGQETQYF. The variable domain in full, completed from reference TRBV28 and TRBJ2-5, reads DVKVTQSSRYLVKRTGEKVFLECVQDMDHENMFWYRQDPGLGLRLIYFSYDVKMKEKGDIPEGYSVSREKKERFSLILESASTNQTSMYLCASSFGGGGQETQYFGPGTRLLVL.

The V gene is TRBV5-4, the J gene TRBJ1-2; D is unclear. V shed 2 bases and J shed 4 bases, with 9 bases lying between them. The CDR3 consists of 13 residues. Per germline, CDR1 SGHNT and CDR2 YYREEE (reference sequence). CDR3 bases: TGTGCCAGCAGCTTCGCGGGAGGCTATGGCTACACCTTC. Its protein is CASSFAGGYGYTF. Complete variable domain (other parts from reference TRBV5-4 and TRBJ1-2): ETGVTQSPTHLIKTRGQQVTLRCSSQSGHNTVSWYQQALGQGPQFIFQYYREEENGRGNFPPRFSGLQFPNYSSELNVNALELDDSALYLCASSFAGGYGYTFGSGTRLTVV.